A single sample gave rise to the 27 T cell receptor beta chains below, sequenced in a study of T cells in Graves' hyperthyroidism and ophthalmopathy. The CDR3 regions of TCR beta were amplified from RNA transcripts. First-round RT-PCR targeting the TCR CDR3 was performed with the HTBI primer set. TCRdb called the multiplex PCR reads again in MiXCR, with one record for every CDR3 protein. This table holds approximately 600,000 distinct CDR3 sequences, 15% to 20% found once. The sequencing input was blood. The source is a woman between 25 and 40 years old with Graves' hyperthyroidism.

The chain recombines TRBV29-1 with TRBJ1-1, with D uncertain. Trimming stripped 2 bases from V and 0 bases from J, with 4 bases between. Germline V gene lookup returns CDR1 SQVTM and CDR2 ANQGSEA. The CDR3 loop spans 12 amino acids. The CDR3: CSVEQMNTEAFF. The CDR3 DNA is TGCAGCGTTGAACAAATGAACACTGAAGCTTTCTTT. Complete variable domain (other parts from reference TRBV29-1 and TRBJ1-1): SAVISQKPSRDICQRGTSLTIQCQVDSQVTMMFWYRQQPGQSLTLIATANQGSEATYESGFVIDKFPISRPNLTFSTLTVSNMSPEDSSIYLCSVEQMNTEAFFGQGTRLTVV.

The sample holds many counts of this clonotype. This chain joins TRBV28 and TRBJ2-3; D is possibly TRBD2 (5 bases). CDR3 length: 14 amino acids. The V end was cut by 4 bases, the J end by 5 bases, with 13 bases between. Per germline, CDR1 MDHEN and CDR2 SYDVKM. The DNA of the CDR3 is TGTGCCAGCAGTTCAAGGGCAGAGGGAGATACGCAGTATTTT. Its translation is CASSSRAEGDTQYF. The whole variable domain, filled in from reference TRBV28 and TRBJ2-3, reads DVKVTQSSRYLVKRTGEKVFLECVQDMDHENMFWYRQDPGLGLRLIYFSYDVKMKEKGDIPEGYSVSREKKERFSLILESASTNQTSMYLCASSSRAEGDTQYFGPGTRLTVL.

This rearrangement joins TRBV20-1 to TRBJ2-3; D remains unclear. Germline CDR1 reads DFQATT; CDR2 reads SNEGSKA (reference sequence). Trimming cost V 3 bases and J 1 base, with 20 bases left between them. The CDR3 is made up of 17 amino acids. The CDR3 reads CSASLPVMDLRTDTQYF. The CDR3 DNA is TGCAGTGCTAGTTTGCCGGTGATGGACCTCCGCACAGATACGCAGTATTTT.

There are many counts of this clonotype. This chain uses TRBV11-2 with TRBJ1-1; D is uncertain. V lost 2 bases and J lost 1, with 8 bases in between. Germline CDR1 is SGHAT and CDR2 is FQNNGV. The CDR3 runs 14 residues. As DNA, the CDR3 is TGTGCCAGCAGCTTACGGCCAGGGAACACTGAAGCTTTCTTT. As protein: CASSLRPGNTEAFF.

The gene calls are TRBV6-2 or TRBV6-3 and TRBJ2-5, with TRBD1 as a possible D gene (7 bases). From germline, CDR1 is MNHEY and CDR2 SVGEGT. V was shortened by 4 bases and J by 0 bases, with 18 bases between the two germline ends. The CDR3 runs 17 residues. This chain's CDR3 is CASSWPLQGRYQETQYF. As DNA, the CDR3 is TGTGCCAGCAGTTGGCCCTTACAGGGGAGGTACCAAGAGACCCAGTACTTC.

This clonotype was seen repeatedly, ten times or more. The chain combines TRBV6-1 with TRBJ2-5; D might be TRBD2 (6 bases). Trimming shortened V by 6 bases and J by 4 bases, and 18 bases separated the two germline ends. The CDR3 loop spans 15 amino acids. Germline CDR1 and CDR2: MNHNS and SASEGT. In DNA form, the CDR3 reads TGTGCCAGCAGGGACTATGGCGGGACTGCAGAGACCCAGTACTTC. Translated, it gives CASRDYGGTAETQYF.

The V and J genes are TRBV3-1 and TRBJ2-2, with D perhaps being TRBD1 or TRBD2 (6 bases each). Per germline, CDR1 LGHDT and CDR2 YNNKEL (reference sequence). The V and J ends lost 4 bases and 0 bases respectively, with 18 bases between them. This CDR3 has 18 amino acids. The CDR3 region has the DNA TGTGCCAGCAGCCCATCCTGGGGGGACACCTCGAACACCGGGGAGCTGTTTTTT. Translation gives CASSPSWGDTSNTGELFF.

This rearrangement joins TRBV7-2 to TRBJ2-7; the match to TRBD1 covers 12 bases. The CDR3 sequence is 14 residues long. The V and J ends lost 5 bases and 7 bases, in that order; junction bases with no gene match: 6. Germline CDR1 is SGHTA and CDR2 is FQGNSA. The CDR3 DNA reads as TGTGCCAGCAGCAAGGGACAGGGGGCTGGTGAGCAGTACTTC. Translation: CASSKGQGAGEQYF. Combining the CDR3 with reference TRBV7-2 and TRBJ2-7 gives the whole variable domain GAGVSQSPSNKVTEKGKDVELRCDPISGHTALYWYRQSLGQGLEFLIYFQGNSAPDKSGLPSDRFSAERTGGSVSTLTIQRTQQEDSAVYLCASSKGQGAGEQYFGPGTRLTVT.

This clonotype appeared many times. V and J are TRBV12-3 or TRBV12-4 and TRBJ2-3; D may be TRBD1 or TRBD2 (6 bases each). Trimming pared 6 bases from V and 2 bases from J, leaving 15 bases between. This CDR3 has 15 residues. The CDR3 is CASSARGLLTDTQYF. The CDR3 region has the DNA TGTGCCAGCAGCGCCCGGGGGCTCCTCACAGATACGCAGTATTTT.

This clonotype has a handful of counts. The V call is TRBV6-1, the J call TRBJ1-2; D might be TRBD1 (6 bases). Germline V gene data show CDR1 as MNHNS and CDR2 as SASEGT. The germline V and J ends were trimmed by 5 bases and 8 bases, with 18 bases remaining between them. CDR3 length: 14 amino acids. CDR3 residues: CASSSTGKGGGYTF. The CDR3 DNA reads as TGTGCCAGCAGTTCAACAGGGAAAGGAGGAGGCTACACCTTC.

This clonotype was recorded many times. The chain carries TRBV7-8 and TRBJ1-5; possibly TRBD1 for D (5 bases). The CDR3 is 16 residues long. V lost 4 bases and J 5 bases, leaving 18 bases between the germline ends. The germline V gene encodes CDR1 SGHVS and CDR2 FQNEAQ. DNA for the CDR3: TGTGCCAGCAGCTCCCTCTACCAGGGTTCGGATCAGCCCCAGCATTTT. Amino acid sequence: CASSSLYQGSDQPQHF. Based on the CDR3 plus reference TRBV7-8 and TRBJ1-5, the full variable domain is GAGVSQSPRYKVAKRGQDVALRCDPISGHVSLFWYQQALGQGPEFLTYFQNEAQLDKSGLPSDRFFAERPEGSVSTLKIQRTQQEDSAVYLCASSSLYQGSDQPQHFGDGTRLSIL.

The V and J genes are TRBV30 and TRBJ2-1; 7 bases fit TRBD1. Germline V gene sequence: CDR1 GTSNPN, CDR2 SVGIG (reference sequence). After removal of 4 bases from V and 4 bases from J, the junction contained 4 bases not matched to a gene. The CDR3 loop spans 13 amino acids. CDR3 nucleotides: TGTGCCTGGACACGACAGGGATACAATGAGCAGTTCTTC. It yields the protein CAWTRQGYNEQFF.

This rearrangement joins TRBV6-5 to TRBJ1-4; D ambiguous. There are 13 residues in the CDR3. Germline assignment: CDR1 MNHEY and CDR2 SVGAGI. V lost 2 bases and J 8 bases, leaving 9 bases between the germline ends. DNA of the CDR3: TGTGCCAGCAGTTACGGACTGTACGAAAAACTGTTTTTT. This translates into CASSYGLYEKLFF.

Concerning this clonotype itself: The conserved closing phenylalanine or tryptophan is absent in this CDR3, likely reflecting a read error. The DNA is left out, because the CDR3 cannot be placed on it with certainty; the CDR3 is given as TCRdb lists it. The chain joins TRBV11-1 to TRBJ2-7; TRBD1 is the table's D call, not checked against the DNA. The CDR3 is made up of 18 amino acids, end residues included. The germline gives CDR1 SGHAT, CDR2 FQDESV (reference sequence). The CDR3 loop reads CASSLARGFGQNSYEEYL.

This clonotype was observed many times. This chain uses TRBV2 with TRBJ2-3; D is undetermined. The germline V and J ends were trimmed by 4 bases and 0 bases, with 5 bases remaining between them. CDR3 length: 13 amino acids. The germline CDR1 and CDR2 sequences are SNHLY and FYNNEI. The CDR3 bases are TGTGCCAGCAGTGGGGCTAGCACAGATACGCAGTATTTT. It is translated as CASSGASTDTQYF.

This clonotype appeared many times. The chain carries TRBV7-3 and TRBJ2-3; D is possibly TRBD1 (5 bases). With 5 bases removed from V and 0 bases from J, the gap between germline ends came to 12 bases. CDR1 is SGHTA, CDR2 FQGTGA, per germline. The CDR3 contains 15 residues. DNA for the CDR3: TGTGCCAGCAGCCAGGACACCCAAAGCACAGATACGCAGTATTTT. This encodes CASSQDTQSTDTQYF.

In its sample, this clonotype was seen many times. The J gene is TRBJ1-5, the V gene TRBV6-4, with D perhaps matching TRBD1 (5 bases). Per the germline V gene, CDR1 is MRHNA and CDR2 is SNTAGT. CDR3 length: 15 residues. The V gene lost 3 bases and the J gene lost 7 bases, with 16 bases spanning the gap. The CDR3 bases are TGTGCCAGCAGTGAGCAGGCAGGGACTAGCCAGCCCCAGCATTTT. Translating gives CASSEQAGTSQPQHF.

The rearrangement links TRBV2 to TRBJ2-2; D call uncertain. Trimming took off 1 base at V and 5 bases at J, with 5 bases between the two ends. There are 13 residues in the CDR3. CDR1 and CDR2 from the germline V gene are SNHLY and FYNNEI. As DNA, the CDR3 is TGTGCCAGCAGTGAAGTGCGGACCGGGGAGCTGTTTTTT. Protein sequence: CASSEVRTGELFF.

The table lists this clonotype with many counts. The rearrangement joins TRBV11-1 to TRBJ2-2, with 9 bases aligning to TRBD1. The trim removed 5 bases at V and 5 bases at J, leaving 12 bases unmatched. The CDR3 is 17 residues long. Germline V gives CDR1 SGHAT, CDR2 FQDESV (reference sequence). The CDR3 region has the DNA TGTGCCAGCAGCCAGACGGACAGGGGAAAATGGACCGGGGAGCTGTTTTTT. Residues: CASSQTDRGKWTGELFF.

In this sample, this clonotype turned up a few times. The genes are TRBV5-1 and TRBJ2-7; D not resolved. Germline loops: CDR1 SGHRS, CDR2 YFSETQ. Between the trimmed V and J ends, which lost 0 bases and 3 bases, there was a span of 13 bases. The CDR3 sequence is 15 residues long. The chain's CDR3 is CASSLELGSGYEQYF. DNA of the CDR3: TGCGCCAGCAGCTTGGAATTGGGTTCGGGCTACGAGCAGTACTTC.

This clonotype was recorded many times. The chain is built from TRBV27 and TRBJ2-5, with TRBD2 identical over 8 bases. Germline V gene sequence: CDR1 MNHEY, CDR2 SMNVEV (reference sequence). J lost 5 bases, V lost 7 bases, and 9 bases had no gene match. The CDR3 length is 14 residues. The CDR3 region has the DNA TGTGCCAGCACGCGAGCGGGAGTAGGCGAGACCCAGTACTTC. Protein sequence: CASTRAGVGETQYF.

Only a few counts were recorded for this clonotype. The chain joins TRBV6-1 to TRBJ2-1, with D unclear. The CDR3 extends over 11 amino acids. Germline V gene data show CDR1 as MNHNS and CDR2 as SASEGT. V shed 5 bases and J shed 6 bases, with 5 bases lying between them. The CDR3 DNA sequence: TGTGCCAGCAGTCGGTTCAATGAGCAGTTCTTC. It specifies CASSRFNEQFF.

J is TRBJ1-1 and V is TRBV20-1; the D gene is possibly TRBD1 (5 bases). The CDR3 spans 18 residues. V shed 0 bases and J shed 3 bases, with 23 bases lying between them. Germline-derived CDR1 and CDR2 are DFQATT and SNEGSKA (reference sequence). The CDR3 nucleotides read TGCAGTGCTAGAGATCGAAAGGCAGGGATCCCTGGGGACACTGAAGCTTTCTTT. It yields the protein CSARDRKAGIPGDTEAFF.

This clonotype was seen many times. The chain has TRBV7-3 and TRBJ1-1, with D possibly being TRBD1 (6 bases). This CDR3 contains 13 residues. From germline, CDR1 is SGHTA and CDR2 FQGTGA. V was cut by 4 bases and J by 6 bases, with 12 bases left in between. CDR3 nucleotides: TGTGCCAGCAGCTACCTACAGGGTTCTGAAGCTTTCTTT. It codes for CASSYLQGSEAFF.

Many counts were recorded for this clonotype. The chain uses TRBV28 and TRBJ2-3, with a weak D call TRBD1 (6 bases). This CDR3 has 16 residues. The germline V gene has CDR1 MDHEN and CDR2 SYDVKM. V was pared by 4 bases and J by 0 bases, with 14 bases between. As DNA, the CDR3 is TGTGCCAGCAGTTACGCTACAGGGTATAGCACAGATACGCAGTATTTT. Translating it yields CASSYATGYSTDTQYF.

This clonotype was counted a single time. Germline and junction disagree at one end, which may indicate a read error. This chain uses TRBV10-3 with TRBJ2-5; a possible D gene is TRBD2 (5 bases). CDR1 is ENHRY and CDR2 is SYGVKD in the germline V gene. The CDR3 covers 14 residues. CDR3 in DNA: TGTGCCATCAGGGACCCTCGACTGGGAGAGGCCCAGTACTTC. Protein product: CAIRDPRLGEAQYF.

This clonotype has ten or more counts. The CDR3 DNA reads TGTGCCATCAGGGTAGGCTCAGGGATGACCGGGGAGCTGTTTTTT. Translating gives CAIRVGSGMTGELFF. V is TRBV10-3 and J is TRBJ2-2; D perhaps matches TRBD1 (5 bases). CDR3 length: 15 amino acids. From germline, CDR1 is ENHRY and CDR2 SYGVKD. V was cut by 6 bases and J by 5 bases, with 16 bases left in between.